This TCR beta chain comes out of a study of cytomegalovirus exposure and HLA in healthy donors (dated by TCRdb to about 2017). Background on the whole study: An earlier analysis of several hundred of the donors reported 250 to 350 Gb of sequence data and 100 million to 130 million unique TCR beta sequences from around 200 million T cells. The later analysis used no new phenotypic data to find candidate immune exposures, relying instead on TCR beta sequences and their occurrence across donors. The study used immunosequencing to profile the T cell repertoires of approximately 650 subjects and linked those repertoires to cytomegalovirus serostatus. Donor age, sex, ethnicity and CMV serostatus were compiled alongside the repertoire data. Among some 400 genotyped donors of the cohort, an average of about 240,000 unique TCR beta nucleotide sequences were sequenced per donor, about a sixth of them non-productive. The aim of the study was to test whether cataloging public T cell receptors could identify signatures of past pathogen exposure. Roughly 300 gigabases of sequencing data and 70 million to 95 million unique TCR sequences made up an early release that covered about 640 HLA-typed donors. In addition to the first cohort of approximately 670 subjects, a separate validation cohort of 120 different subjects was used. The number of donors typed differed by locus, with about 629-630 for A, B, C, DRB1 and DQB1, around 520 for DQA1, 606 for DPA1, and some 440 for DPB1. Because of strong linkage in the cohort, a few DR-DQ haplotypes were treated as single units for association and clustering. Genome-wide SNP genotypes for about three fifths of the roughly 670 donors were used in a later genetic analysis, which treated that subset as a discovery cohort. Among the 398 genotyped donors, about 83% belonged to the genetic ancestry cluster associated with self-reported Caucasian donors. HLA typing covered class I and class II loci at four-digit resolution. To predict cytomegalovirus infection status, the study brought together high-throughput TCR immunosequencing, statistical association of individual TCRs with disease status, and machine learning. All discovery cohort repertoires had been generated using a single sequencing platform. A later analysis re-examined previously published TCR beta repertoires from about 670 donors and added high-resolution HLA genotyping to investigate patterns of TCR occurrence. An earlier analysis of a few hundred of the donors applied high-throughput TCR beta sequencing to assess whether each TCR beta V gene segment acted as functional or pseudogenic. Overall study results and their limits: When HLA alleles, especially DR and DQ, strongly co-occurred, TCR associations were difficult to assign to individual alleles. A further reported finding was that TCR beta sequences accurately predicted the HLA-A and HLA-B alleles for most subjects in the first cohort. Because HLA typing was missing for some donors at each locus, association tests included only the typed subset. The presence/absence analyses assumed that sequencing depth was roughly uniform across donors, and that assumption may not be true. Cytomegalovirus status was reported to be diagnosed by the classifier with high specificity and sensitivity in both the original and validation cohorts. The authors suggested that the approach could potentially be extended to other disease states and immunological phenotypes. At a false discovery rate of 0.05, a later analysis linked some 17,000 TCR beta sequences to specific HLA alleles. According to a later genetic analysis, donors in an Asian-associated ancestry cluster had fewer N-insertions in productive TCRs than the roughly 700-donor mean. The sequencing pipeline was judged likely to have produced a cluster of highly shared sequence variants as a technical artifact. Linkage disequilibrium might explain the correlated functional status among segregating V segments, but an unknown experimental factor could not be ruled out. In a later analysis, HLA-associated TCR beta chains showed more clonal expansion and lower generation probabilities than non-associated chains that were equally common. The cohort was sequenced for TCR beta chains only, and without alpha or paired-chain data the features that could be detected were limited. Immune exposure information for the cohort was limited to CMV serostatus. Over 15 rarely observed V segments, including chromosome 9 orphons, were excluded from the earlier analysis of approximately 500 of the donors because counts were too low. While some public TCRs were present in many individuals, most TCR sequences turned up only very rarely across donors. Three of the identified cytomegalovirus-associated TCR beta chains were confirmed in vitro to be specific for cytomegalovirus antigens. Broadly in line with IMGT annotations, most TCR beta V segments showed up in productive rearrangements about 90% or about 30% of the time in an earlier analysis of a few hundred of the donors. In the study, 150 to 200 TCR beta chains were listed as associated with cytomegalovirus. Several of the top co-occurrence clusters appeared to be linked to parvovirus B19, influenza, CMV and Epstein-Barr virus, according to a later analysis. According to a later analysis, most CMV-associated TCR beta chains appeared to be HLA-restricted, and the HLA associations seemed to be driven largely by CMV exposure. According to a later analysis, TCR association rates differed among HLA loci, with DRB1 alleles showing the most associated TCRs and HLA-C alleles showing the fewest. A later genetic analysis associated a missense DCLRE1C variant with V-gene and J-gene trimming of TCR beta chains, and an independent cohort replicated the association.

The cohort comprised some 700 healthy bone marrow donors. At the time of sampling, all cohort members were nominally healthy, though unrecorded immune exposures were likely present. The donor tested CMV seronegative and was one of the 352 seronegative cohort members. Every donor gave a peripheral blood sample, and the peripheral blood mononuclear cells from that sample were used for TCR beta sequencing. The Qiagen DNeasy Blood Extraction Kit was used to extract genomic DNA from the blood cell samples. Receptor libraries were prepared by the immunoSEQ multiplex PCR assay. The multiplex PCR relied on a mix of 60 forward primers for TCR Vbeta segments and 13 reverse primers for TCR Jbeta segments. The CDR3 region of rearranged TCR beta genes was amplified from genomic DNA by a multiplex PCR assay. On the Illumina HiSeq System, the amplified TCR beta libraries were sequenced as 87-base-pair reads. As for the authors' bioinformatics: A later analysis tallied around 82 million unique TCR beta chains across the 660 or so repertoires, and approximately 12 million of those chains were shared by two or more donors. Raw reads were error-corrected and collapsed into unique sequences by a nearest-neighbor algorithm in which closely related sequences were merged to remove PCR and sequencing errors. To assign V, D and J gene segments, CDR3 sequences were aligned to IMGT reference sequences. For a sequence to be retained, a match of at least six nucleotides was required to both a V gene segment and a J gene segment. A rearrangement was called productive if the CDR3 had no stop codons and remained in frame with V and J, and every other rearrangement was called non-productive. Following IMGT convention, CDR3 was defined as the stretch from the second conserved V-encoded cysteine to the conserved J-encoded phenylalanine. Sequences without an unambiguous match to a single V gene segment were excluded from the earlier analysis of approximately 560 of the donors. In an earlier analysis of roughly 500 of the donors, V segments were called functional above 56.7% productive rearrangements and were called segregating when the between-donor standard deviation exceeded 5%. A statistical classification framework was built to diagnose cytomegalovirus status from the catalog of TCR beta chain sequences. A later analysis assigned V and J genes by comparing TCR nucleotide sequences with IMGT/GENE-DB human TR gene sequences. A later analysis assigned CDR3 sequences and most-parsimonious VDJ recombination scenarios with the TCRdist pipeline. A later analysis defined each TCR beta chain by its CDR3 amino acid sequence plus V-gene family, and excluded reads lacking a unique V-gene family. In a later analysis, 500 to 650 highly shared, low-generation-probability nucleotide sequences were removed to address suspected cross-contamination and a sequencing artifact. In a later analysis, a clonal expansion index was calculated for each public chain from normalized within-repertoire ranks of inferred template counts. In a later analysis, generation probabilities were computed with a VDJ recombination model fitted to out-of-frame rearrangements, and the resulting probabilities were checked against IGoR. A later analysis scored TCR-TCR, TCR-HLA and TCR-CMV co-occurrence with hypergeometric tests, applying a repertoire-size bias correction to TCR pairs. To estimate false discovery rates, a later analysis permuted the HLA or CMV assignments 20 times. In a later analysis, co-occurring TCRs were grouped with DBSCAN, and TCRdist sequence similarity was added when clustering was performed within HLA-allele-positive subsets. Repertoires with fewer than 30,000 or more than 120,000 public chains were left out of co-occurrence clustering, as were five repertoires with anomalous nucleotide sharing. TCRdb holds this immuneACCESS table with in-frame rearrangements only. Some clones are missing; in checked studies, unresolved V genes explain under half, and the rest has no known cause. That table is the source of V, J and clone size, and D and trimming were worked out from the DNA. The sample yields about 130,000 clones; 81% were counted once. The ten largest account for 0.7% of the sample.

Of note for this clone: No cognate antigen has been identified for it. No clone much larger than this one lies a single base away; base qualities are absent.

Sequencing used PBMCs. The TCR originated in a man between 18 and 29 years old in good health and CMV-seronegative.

The bases read TGTGCCAGCAAAAAGAAGCAAAATCAGCCCCAGCATTTT. It translates as CASKKKQNQPQHF. The chain was built from TRBV28 and TRBJ1-5; no confident D gene assignment can be made. For CDR1 and CDR2, the germline V gene lists MDHEN and SYDVKM. V is reduced by 7 bases and J by 4 bases, leaving a spacing of 11 bases between them. CDR3 length: 13 amino acids, cysteine to phenylalanine. Just CDR3 DNA is preserved here, 39 bases in frame from base 1.